The T cell receptor (beta chain) under discussion was sequenced for a study of blood T cell repertoires in COVID-19. Across the study: Italy, Spain and the United States were the sources of the convalescent and acute COVID-19 samples. Sources were T cells, B-cell-depleted T cells, or PBMCs; the material itself was cDNA or gDNA.

This CDR3 spans 13 amino acids. Per germline, CDR1 SQVTM and CDR2 ANQGSEA. V gave up 2 bases and J gave up 6 bases, with 13 bases separating them. Authors' processing steps: Reference gene primer amplification in the assay estimated nucleated cell counts. Measured with immunoSEQ multiplex PCR; TCRdb has only the in-frame clones, and not every one. Clonal size and the V and J genes are those of that table, whereas D and trimming came from the DNA. Seen here are fewer than 300,000 clones, approximately 86% observed once, and the top ten hold around 10%. The sample taken for sequencing was peripheral blood. This chain joins TRBV29-1 and TRBJ1-1, with a weak D call TRBD1 (5 bases). This sequence was found in a middle-aged man who had recovered from COVID-19. The CDR3 bases are TGCAGCGTTGAACCCATAATAGGGGCTGAAGCTTTCTTT. This sequence encodes CSVEPIIGAEAFF.